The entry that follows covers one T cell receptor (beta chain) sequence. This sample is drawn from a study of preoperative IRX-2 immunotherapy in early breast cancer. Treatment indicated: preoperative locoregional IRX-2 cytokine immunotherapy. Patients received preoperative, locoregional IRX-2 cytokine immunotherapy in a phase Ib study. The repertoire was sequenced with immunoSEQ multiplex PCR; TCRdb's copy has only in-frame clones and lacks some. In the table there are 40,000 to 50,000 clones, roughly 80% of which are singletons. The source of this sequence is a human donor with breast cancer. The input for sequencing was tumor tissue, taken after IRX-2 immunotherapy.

The CDR3 sequence: CASSKGGTSYEQYF. Here the CDR3 DNA reads TGTGCCAGTAGTAAAGGAGGGACAAGCTACGAGCAGTACTTC. The rearrangement uses TRBV19 and TRBJ2-7; tentatively, D is TRBD1 or TRBD2 (6 bases each). CDR3 length: 14 amino acids. V was clipped by 4 bases and J by 3 bases, with 13 bases between them. From germline, CDR1 is LNHDA and CDR2 SQIVND (reference sequence). Full variable domain (missing parts from reference TRBV19 and TRBJ2-7): DGGITQSPKYLFRKEGQNVTLSCEQNLNHDAMYWYRQDPGQGLRLIYYSQIVNDFQKGDIAEGYSVSREKKESFPLTVTSAQKNPTAFYLCASSKGGTSYEQYFGPGTRLTVT.